The clone carrying this T cell receptor (beta chain) was found once. The germline V gene encodes CDR1 SGHNT and CDR2 YYREEE (reference sequence). This CDR3 is 17 amino acids long. The trim removed 4 bases at V and 5 bases at J, leaving 16 bases unmatched. Original data processing: Quantification of nucleated cells was approximated via reference gene primer amplification. Some clones are missing from TCRdb's copy, which holds only in-frame ones; the method was immunoSEQ multiplex PCR. V, J and clone size reflect that table, while D and trimming were determined from the DNA. The repertoire holds 70,000 to 80,000 clones, with more than 75% as singletons. This specimen comes from a study of blood T cell repertoires in COVID-19. Study-level background: The samples span acute and convalescent COVID-19 from the United States, Italy and Spain. The analysed material was cDNA or gDNA that came from T cells, B-cell-depleted T cells, or PBMCs.

The sequenced material came from peripheral blood. J is TRBJ2-5 and V is TRBV5-4; 8 bases fit TRBD1. The source of this sequence is a human donor in a cohort sampled during active COVID-19. CDR3 sequence: CASSPARGQGVRETQYF. The CDR3 DNA is TGTGCCAGCAGCCCGGCCCGTGGACAGGGCGTGCGGGAGACCCAGTACTTC.